These 3 T cell receptor beta chains were sequenced from one sample in a study of identifying expanded T cells in peripheral blood. Sequencing used immunoSEQ multiplex PCR; TCRdb keeps in-frame clones, though not all of them. The table has approximately 100,000 clones, 70% to 90% seen once. The specimen sequenced was blood. These receptors were obtained from a person aged 18 to 69 in good health.

The chain is built from TRBV5-1 and TRBJ2-7; no clear D. V was pared by 0 bases and J by 6 bases, with 22 bases between. Looked up from germline, CDR1 is SGHRS and CDR2 is YFSETQ. The CDR3 covers 17 residues. The CDR3 loop is CASSLGTRVTRSREQYF. For the CDR3, the DNA is TGCGCCAGCAGCTTGGGCACGCGCGTAACTCGATCCCGCGAGCAGTACTTC. Complete variable domain (other parts from reference TRBV5-1 and TRBJ2-7): KAGVTQTPRYLIKTRGQQVTLSCSPISGHRSVSWYQQTPGQGLQFLFEYFSETQRNKGNFPGRFSGRQFSNSRSEMNVSTLELGDSALYLCASSLGTRVTRSREQYFGPGTRLTVT.

The chain carries TRBV23-1 and TRBJ2-1; D is perhaps TRBD2 (5 bases). TRBV23-1 is noted as an ORF with a role that remains uncertain. Trimming removed 0 bases at V and 5 bases at J, with 11 bases between. The CDR3 covers 15 residues. DNA of the CDR3: TGCGCCAGCAGTCAATCGAGGTTGCGGGACAATGAGCAGTTCTTC. It is translated as CASSQSRLRDNEQFF.

As for this clone: The sample carries other DNA sequences with the same CDR3. CDR3 bases: TGTGCCAGCAGTTATAGGGGGGACACGCAGTATTTT. This gives the protein CASSYRGDTQYF. This chain links TRBV6-5 with TRBJ2-3, with D possibly called TRBD1 or TRBD2 (6 bases each). This CDR3 contains 12 residues. With 3 bases removed from V and 9 bases from J, the gap between germline ends came to 10 bases. Germline V lookup: CDR1 MNHEY, CDR2 SVGAGI.